The 8 T cell receptor beta chains in this list originate from one sample, sequenced in a study of OX40 agonist ivuxolimab in advanced cancers. Clones were read by immunoSEQ multiplex PCR, and TCRdb kept only the in-frame ones, dropping some. In the table there are around 26,000 clones, approximately 85% of which are singletons. The source material was CD4+ or CD8+ T cells sorted from blood, sampled in a trial of the OX40 agonist ivuxolimab. The receptors were gathered from an adult with an advanced solid tumor such as melanoma, head and neck, liver or kidney cancer.

The J gene is TRBJ2-3, the V gene TRBV11-3; 9 bases are shared with TRBD1. The CDR3 consists of 16 residues. V trimming: 4 bases; J trimming: 4 bases; junction bases outside the gene matches: 9. Germline V CDR1 and CDR2: SGHNT, YENEEA. The CDR3, as DNA: TGTGCCAGCAGCTCCCGGGGACAGGGCACCCCAGATACGCAGTATTTT. This translates into CASSSRGQGTPDTQYF.

This clone was seen only a few times. This rearrangement joins TRBV27 to TRBJ1-6; D ambiguous. The CDR3 is 13 residues long. Germline values: CDR1 MNHEY, CDR2 SMNVEV (reference sequence). The V and J ends lost 2 bases and 14 bases respectively, with 13 bases between them. This chain's CDR3 is CASSLLYNGALHF. DNA of the CDR3: TGTGCCAGCAGTTTACTGTATAATGGAGCCCTCCACTTT.

This sequence joins TRBV28 and TRBJ1-2; D is unclear. CDR1 is MDHEN, CDR2 SYDVKM, per germline. Trimming cost V 4 bases and J 3 bases, with 15 bases left between them. This CDR3 has 15 residues. Here the CDR3 reads CASSSTKQYYYGYTF. CDR3 coding DNA: TGTGCCAGCAGTTCGACCAAACAGTACTACTATGGCTACACCTTC.

The chain links TRBV2 to TRBJ2-6; 8 bases align to TRBD1. Germline values: CDR1 SNHLY, CDR2 FYNNEI. V lost 3 bases to trimming and J lost 0 bases; unmatched junction nucleotides: 4. The CDR3 sequence is 17 residues long. CDR3 nucleotides: TGTGCCAGCAGTGAGACAGGGGATAACTCTGGGGCCAACGTCCTGACTTTC. It specifies CASSETGDNSGANVLTF. Using reference TRBV2 and TRBJ2-6 for the parts outside the CDR3, the full variable domain is EPEVTQTPSHQVTQMGQEVILRCVPISNHLYFYWYRQILGQKVEFLVSFYNNEISEKSEIFDDQFSVERPDGSNFTLKIRSTKLEDSAMYFCASSETGDNSGANVLTFGAGSRLTVL.

This chain joins TRBV28 and TRBJ1-5; 7 bases fit TRBD1. Germline-derived CDR1 and CDR2 are MDHEN and SYDVKM. The CDR3 has 14 amino acids. V gave up 6 bases and J gave up 6 bases; unmatched junction bases: 8. The CDR3 DNA reads as TGTGCCAGCAGCCCCCGACAGGGCGTTCAGCCCCAGCATTTT. This encodes CASSPRQGVQPQHF.

The chain is built from TRBV11-3 and TRBJ2-2; D not certain. Germline V gene data show CDR1 as SGHNT and CDR2 as YENEEA. V lost 4 bases and J 1 base, leaving 4 bases between the germline ends. The CDR3 length is 13 residues. CDR3 DNA sequence: TGTGCCAGCAGCTCCCGGAACACCGGGGAGCTGTTTTTT. Encoded protein: CASSSRNTGELFF.

DNA of the CDR3: TGTGCCATCAGTGAGTCGCCGGCAGGGCTTGGCTACACCTTC. Translating gives CAISESPAGLGYTF. This chain uses TRBV10-3 with TRBJ1-2, with D possibly matching TRBD1 (5 bases). V was cut by 0 bases and J by 7 bases, with 12 bases left in between. This CDR3 spans 14 amino acids. Germline V CDR1 and CDR2: ENHRY, SYGVKD.

This CDR3 reads CASRDAASNQPQHF. In DNA form, the CDR3 reads TGTGCCAGCAGGGACGCAGCTAGCAATCAGCCCCAGCATTTT. This chain joins TRBV27 and TRBJ1-5; D unclear. The germline gives CDR1 MNHEY, CDR2 SMNVEV (reference sequence). The CDR3 spans 14 residues. Deletions cut 6 bases from V and 0 bases from J, with 9 bases between.